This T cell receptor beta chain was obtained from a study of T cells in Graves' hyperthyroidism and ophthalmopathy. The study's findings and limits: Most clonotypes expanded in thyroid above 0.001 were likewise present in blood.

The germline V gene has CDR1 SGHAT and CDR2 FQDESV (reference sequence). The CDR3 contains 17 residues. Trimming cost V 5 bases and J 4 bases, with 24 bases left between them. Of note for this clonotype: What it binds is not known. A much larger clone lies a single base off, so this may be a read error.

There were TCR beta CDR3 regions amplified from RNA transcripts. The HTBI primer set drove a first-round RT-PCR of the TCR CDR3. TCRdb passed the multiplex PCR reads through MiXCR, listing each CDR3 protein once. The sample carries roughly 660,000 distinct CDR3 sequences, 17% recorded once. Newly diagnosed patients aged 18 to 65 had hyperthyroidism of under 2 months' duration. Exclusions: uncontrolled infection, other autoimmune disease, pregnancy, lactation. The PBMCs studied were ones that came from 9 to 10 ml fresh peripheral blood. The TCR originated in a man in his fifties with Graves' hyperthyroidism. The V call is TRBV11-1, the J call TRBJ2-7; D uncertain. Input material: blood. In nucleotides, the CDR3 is TGTGCCAGCAGCGCCAAACCCCGGTACTCTGTTTCGTACGAGCAGTACTTC. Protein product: CASSAKPRYSVSYEQYF.